Below are 16 T cell receptor beta chains sequenced from a single sample in a study of regulatory T cells in long-lasting Graves disease. Time point: newly diagnosed GD, antithyroid drugs for less than 3 months. PBMC-extracted RNA yielded the TCR library. CDR3 regions were amplified by Arm-PCR using iRepertoire HTBI primers to build TCR beta libraries. TCRdb called the multiplex PCR reads again in MiXCR, with one record for every CDR3 protein. The sample contains around 480,000 distinct CDR3 sequences, 16% of which appear only once. This same sample was also part of a study on T cells in Graves' hyperthyroidism and ophthalmopathy.

The sample in question was peripheral blood mononuclear cells (PBMCs), obtained at new diagnosis, from a patient treated with antithyroid drugs. These receptors originate from a woman aged 35 to 59 with Graves disease.

This clonotype was seen a few times. V and J are TRBV20-1 and TRBJ1-6; 11 bases are a match to TRBD1. The junction had 11 bases not matched to a gene; V was cut back by 6 bases and J by 10 bases. Per the germline V gene, CDR1 is DFQATT and CDR2 is SNEGSKA (reference sequence). The CDR3 extends over 15 amino acids. The CDR3 bases are TGCAGTGCCCCGGGACAGGGGGTTGGAATCTCACCCCTCCACTTT. Amino acid sequence: CSAPGQGVGISPLHF.

This clonotype was seen once. The genes are TRBV29-1 and TRBJ2-1; TRBD1 aligns across 7 bases. The CDR3 runs 14 residues. J gave up 7 bases and V 2 bases, and 8 bases lay outside the gene matches. Germline V gene sequence: CDR1 SQVTM, CDR2 ANQGSEA. The CDR3 sequence is CSVETGERFNEQFF. In DNA, the CDR3 is TGCAGCGTTGAAACAGGGGAGCGGTTTAATGAGCAGTTCTTC.

Many counts were recorded for this clonotype. CDR3 sequence: CATGAPLGTGSYEQYF. The CDR3 nucleotides are TGTGCCACCGGAGCACCACTCGGGACAGGCTCCTACGAGCAGTACTTC. This rearrangement joins TRBV6-1 to TRBJ2-7; 8 bases line up with TRBD1. CDR1 is MNHNS and CDR2 is SASEGT in the germline V gene. The CDR3 totals 16 residues. With 10 bases clipped from V and 0 bases from J, the junction kept 14 bases outside the gene matches.

The chain combines TRBV11-2 with TRBJ2-2; D unresolved. Germline V CDR1 and CDR2: SGHAT, FQNNGV. Trimming stripped 2 bases from V and 6 bases from J, with 7 bases between. CDR3 length equals 13 residues. The CDR3 sequence: CASSLRSSGELFF. In nucleotides, the CDR3 is TGTGCCAGCAGCTTAAGAAGCTCCGGGGAGCTGTTTTTT.

This sequence joins TRBV14 and TRBJ2-1; 7 bases agree with TRBD1. The length of the CDR3 is 12 residues. V lost 7 bases, J lost 6 bases, and 3 bases stayed unmatched. The germline V gene encodes CDR1 SGHDN and CDR2 FVKESK. DNA of the CDR3: TGTGCCAGCACCCCAGGGGGCAATGAGCAGTTCTTC. Protein product: CASTPGGNEQFF.

This clonotype came up many times. This chain connects TRBV3-1 to TRBJ1-1; tentatively, D is TRBD1 (5 bases). The CDR3 runs 14 residues. Per germline, CDR1 LGHDT and CDR2 YNNKEL (reference sequence). V lost 6 bases and J lost 3, with 14 bases in between. The CDR3 sequence is CASSPGYLDTEAFF. The CDR3 DNA follows: TGTGCCAGCAGTCCAGGGTATTTGGACACTGAAGCTTTCTTT.

For the CDR3, the DNA is TGCAGTGCTAGAGATGCTCGGGGGGGCGGGGAGACCCAGTACTTC. Residues: CSARDARGGGETQYF. The chain carries TRBV20-1 and TRBJ2-5; 8 nucleotides match TRBD2. Germline V gene lookup returns CDR1 DFQATT and CDR2 SNEGSKA (reference sequence). The V gene end was trimmed by 0 bases and the J gene end by 5 bases; junction bases not matched to a gene: 8. This CDR3 has 15 residues.

The chain recombines TRBV19 with TRBJ2-7; weak D call: TRBD1 (6 bases). The V gene's germline CDR1 is LNHDA and CDR2 SQIVND (reference sequence). This CDR3 has 13 amino acids. The V gene lost 3 bases and the J gene lost 3 bases, with 9 bases spanning the gap. As DNA, the CDR3 is TGTGCCAGTAGTATCGGGACATTCTACGAGCAGTACTTC. Translating it yields CASSIGTFYEQYF.

This clonotype came up many times. V usage is TRBV30 and J usage is TRBJ1-2; D uncertain. Germline CDR1 reads GTSNPN; CDR2 reads SVGIG (reference sequence). This CDR3 is 13 amino acids long. Trimming shortened V by 5 bases and J by 6 bases, and 16 bases separated the two germline ends. The CDR3 DNA reads as TGTGCCTGGGCTCCCGGATTGAGGGATGGCTACACCTTC. Translating gives CAWAPGLRDGYTF.

The chain employs TRBV11-3 and TRBJ2-1; TRBD2 matches 11 bases. CDR1 and CDR2 (germline): SGHNT, YENEEA. V lost 6 bases to trimming and J lost 4 bases; unmatched junction nucleotides: 5. CDR3 size: 15 residues. The CDR3 protein is CASRTTSGGYNEQFF. The CDR3 DNA follows: TGTGCCAGCAGGACAACTAGCGGGGGTTACAATGAGCAGTTCTTC.

Turning to this clonotype: At one boundary the junction diverges from the germline segment, which might be a read error. The V call is TRBV4-1, the J call TRBJ1-2; no clear D. The CDR3 runs to 16 residues. CDR1 is MGHRA and CDR2 is YSYEKL in the germline V gene. CDR3 region: CASSQYLSKANYGYTF. CDR3 DNA: TGTGCCAGCAGCCAATATTTGTCTAAAGCTAACTATGGCTACACCTTC.

This chain connects TRBV19 to TRBJ2-4, with 12 positions matching TRBD2. CDR1 and CDR2 (germline): LNHDA, SQIVND (reference sequence). V lost 6 bases and J lost 2; bases outside the gene matches: 5. This CDR3 contains 16 residues. CDR3 nucleotides: TGTGCCAGTAGCCCGGGACTAGCGGGCTCCAAAAACATTCAGTACTTC. This translates into CASSPGLAGSKNIQYF.

As DNA, the CDR3 is TGCAGTGCAGCGACAGGGGTCGACTTGGGGGAGCAGTTCTTC. It is translated as CSAATGVDLGEQFF. The rearrangement uses TRBV20-1 and TRBJ2-1; 8 nucleotides line up with TRBD1. The germline CDR1 and CDR2 sequences are DFQATT and SNEGSKA (reference sequence). The CDR3 runs to 14 residues. Trimming at V came to 6 bases and at J to 10 bases, leaving 14 bases not matched to a gene.

This clonotype occurred a few times. The V and J genes are TRBV7-9 and TRBJ1-5; 10 bases are shared with TRBD1. The V and J ends lost 5 bases and 1 base, in that order; junction bases with no gene match: 11. This CDR3 contains 18 residues. Germline assignment: CDR1 SEHNR and CDR2 FQNEAQ (reference sequence). The CDR3, as DNA: TGTGCCAGCAGCCAGGGACAGGGGTCCGGTATAAGCAATCAGCCCCAGCATTTT. Protein sequence: CASSQGQGSGISNQPQHF.

This clonotype was detected many times. This chain uses TRBV2 with TRBJ1-1, with D possibly matching TRBD1 (6 bases). Deletions cut 8 bases from V and 2 bases from J, with 15 bases between. Germline CDR1 reads SNHLY; CDR2 reads FYNNEI. The CDR3 runs to 14 residues. The CDR3 loop is CASGGGRVNTEAFF. The DNA of the CDR3 is TGTGCCAGCGGGGGGGGCAGGGTTAACACTGAAGCTTTCTTT.

In its sample, this clonotype was seen many times. The CDR3 spells CATVHRTQYF. CDR3 in DNA: TGTGCCACCGTGCATAGGACGCAGTATTTT. The chain has TRBV28 and TRBJ2-3; D is unclear. V lost 10 bases and J lost 9, with 11 bases in between. The CDR3 is 10 amino acids. Germline V gene lookup returns CDR1 MDHEN and CDR2 SYDVKM.